This T cell receptor (beta chain) originates from a study of regulatory T cells in long-lasting Graves disease. This clonotype was seen more than once but under ten times. The authors built TCR beta libraries using iRepertoire HTBI primers and Arm-PCR of CDR3 regions. TCRdb analysed the multiplex PCR reads with MiXCR anew, one entry per CDR3 protein. The sample has about 470,000 distinct CDR3 sequences, around 21% seen once. Time point indicated: persistent/refractory GD, antithyroid drugs over 5 years with positive TRAb. Isolated PBMC RNA provided the starting material for the TCR library. The CDR3 is 12 residues long. V dropped 4 bases and J dropped 4 bases, with 10 bases sitting between them. Looked up from germline, CDR1 is SQVTM and CDR2 is ANQGSEA.

This specimen was peripheral blood mononuclear cells (PBMCs), taken when the disease was refractory, from a patient treated with antithyroid drugs. The receptor was isolated from a female donor with Graves disease. The chain links TRBV29-1 to TRBJ1-2; D is unresolved. The CDR3 DNA sequence: TGCAGCGTTGTACACCAGTCCTATGGCTACACCTTC. This codes for CSVVHQSYGYTF. Drawing the rest from reference TRBV29-1 and TRBJ1-2, the complete variable domain is SAVISQKPSRDICQRGTSLTIQCQVDSQVTMMFWYRQQPGQSLTLIATANQGSEATYESGFVIDKFPISRPNLTFSTLTVSNMSPEDSSIYLCSVVHQSYGYTFGSGTRLTVV.